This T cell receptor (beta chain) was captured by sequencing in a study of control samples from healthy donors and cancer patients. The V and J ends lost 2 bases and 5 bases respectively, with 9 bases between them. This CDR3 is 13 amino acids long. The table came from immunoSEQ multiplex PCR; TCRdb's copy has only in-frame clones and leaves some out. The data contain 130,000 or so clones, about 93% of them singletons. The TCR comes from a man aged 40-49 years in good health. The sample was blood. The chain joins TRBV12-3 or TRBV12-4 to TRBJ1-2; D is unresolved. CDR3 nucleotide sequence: TGTGCCAGCAGTTTAAGCACAGCATATGGCTACACCTTC. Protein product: CASSLSTAYGYTF.